These 22 T cell receptor beta chains came from one sample sequenced in a study of spatial heterogeneity in lung cancer. This sample's time point: sample taken at primary tumor resection. Whole RNA, which was extracted from tumor, nontumor lung tissue or frozen PBMC, was sequenced without any cell sorting. MiXCR was run by TCRdb on the 5' RACE reads, yielding one entry per CDR3 protein. The table records approximately 40,000 distinct CDR3 sequences, approximately 6.8% of them present only once. The input for sequencing was PBMCs, taken at surgery. These receptors were collected from a female donor with early-stage non-small cell lung cancer.

This clonotype has ten or more counts. This sequence joins TRBV27 and TRBJ1-1; 8 bases line up with TRBD1. Trimming removed 8 bases from V and 0 bases from J; junction bases left unmatched: 8. The CDR3 runs 15 residues. Germline assignment: CDR1 MNHEY and CDR2 SMNVEV (reference sequence). CDR3 amino acids: CASSGTGTMNTEAFF. The DNA of the CDR3 is TGTGCCAGCTCCGGGACAGGTACAATGAACACTGAAGCTTTCTTT.

The chain employs TRBV3-1 and TRBJ2-7; possibly TRBD2 for D (5 bases). There are 13 residues in the CDR3. The germline V gene encodes CDR1 LGHDT and CDR2 YNNKEL (reference sequence). V lost 4 bases and J 6 bases, leaving 13 bases between the germline ends. The CDR3 bases are TGTGCCAGCAGCCTGGTGAGGGTGGGCGAGCAGTACTTC. Its translation: CASSLVRVGEQYF.

Many counts were recorded for this clonotype. V and J are TRBV7-7 and TRBJ2-3; D possibly corresponds to TRBD1 (7 bases). Per the germline V gene, CDR1 is SSHAT and CDR2 is FNYEAQ (reference sequence). The CDR3 contains 13 residues. V lost 4 bases and J lost 5, with 10 bases in between. CDR3 sequence (DNA): TGTGCCAGCAGCTCCCAGGGGGGAGATACGCAGTATTTT. Its translation is CASSSQGGDTQYF.

This clonotype appeared many times. The J gene is TRBJ1-6, the V gene TRBV20-1; 7 nucleotides agree with TRBD1. V lost 2 bases and J lost 7; bases outside the gene matches: 5. The CDR3 has 14 residues. Germline CDR1 and CDR2: DFQATT and SNEGSKA (reference sequence). Written as DNA, the CDR3 is TGCAGTGCTAGACGGGACAGAGCCAATTCACCCCTCCACTTT. This gives the protein CSARRDRANSPLHF.

This chain uses TRBV7-2 with TRBJ2-1; 10 positions agree with TRBD2. The CDR3 spans 14 residues. J gave up 6 bases and V 4 bases, and 3 bases lay outside the gene matches. The germline CDR1 and CDR2 sequences are SGHTA and FQGNSA. The CDR3 DNA sequence: TGTGCCAGCAGCTCAGCGGGGGGGCGCAATGAGCAGTTCTTC. This gives the protein CASSSAGGRNEQFF.

This clonotype was seen ten or more times. The J gene is TRBJ1-3, the V gene TRBV6-5, with 7 bases that match TRBD1. Germline CDR1 and CDR2: MNHEY and SVGAGI. The CDR3 has 18 amino acids. V gave up 6 bases and J gave up 0 bases; unmatched junction bases: 14. The CDR3 region is CASSLGWTGVSSGNTIYF. The CDR3 region has the DNA TGTGCCAGCAGCCTTGGTTGGACAGGCGTCAGCTCTGGAAACACCATATATTTT.

There are many counts of this clonotype. A junction boundary mismatches the germline segment, possibly from a read error. V gene TRBV7-2 combines with J gene TRBJ1-2; D is perhaps TRBD1 (6 bases). This CDR3 is 14 amino acids long. Germline V lookup: CDR1 SGHTA, CDR2 FQGNSA. This CDR3 reads CASSLAGVNYGYTF. DNA of the CDR3: TGTGCCAGCAGCCTAGCAGGGGTTAACTATGGCTACACCTTC.

This clonotype was counted many times. V usage is TRBV28 and J usage is TRBJ2-3; 11 nucleotides align to TRBD1. The V and J ends lost 6 bases and 5 bases, in that order; junction bases with no gene match: 7. CDR1 is MDHEN and CDR2 is SYDVKM in the germline V gene. The CDR3 consists of 15 residues. CDR3 coding DNA: TGTGCCAGCAGCCGGACAGGGGGCTTTGTAGATACGCAGTATTTT. Translation gives CASSRTGGFVDTQYF.

This clonotype was counted at least ten times. V is TRBV19 and J is TRBJ1-2; 9 bases match TRBD1. The CDR3 runs 15 residues. Unmatched junction bases numbered 6, after V lost 4 bases and J lost 3 bases. Germline V lookup: CDR1 LNHDA, CDR2 SQIVND (reference sequence). This chain's CDR3 is CASSKWDREDYGYTF. The CDR3 DNA reads TGTGCCAGTAGTAAGTGGGACAGGGAAGACTATGGCTACACCTTC.

The table lists this clonotype with many counts. The rearrangement joins TRBV7-2 to TRBJ2-6; D is unresolved. The length of the CDR3 is 17 residues. The germline V gene has CDR1 SGHTA and CDR2 FQGNSA. The germline V and J ends were trimmed by 5 bases and 2 bases, with 16 bases remaining between them. The chain's CDR3 is CASSPIQPLPGANVLTF. CDR3 coding DNA: TGTGCCAGCAGCCCAATACAGCCTCTTCCTGGGGCCAACGTCCTGACTTTC.

This clonotype was detected many times. The rearrangement links TRBV7-3 to TRBJ2-1; TRBD2 matches at 8 bases. Germline CDR1 is SGHTA and CDR2 is FQGTGA. J lost 7 bases, V lost 5 bases, and 13 bases had no gene match. The CDR3 contains 16 residues. The chain's CDR3 is CASSRLGSGVENEQFF. CDR3 in DNA: TGTGCCAGCAGCCGGCTGGGTAGCGGGGTAGAAAATGAGCAGTTCTTC.

This clonotype has a count of ten or more. Written as DNA, the CDR3 is TGTGCCAGCAGTTACGGGCAGACCAACAATGAGCAGTTCTTC. Its translation is CASSYGQTNNEQFF. The rearrangement links TRBV6-6 to TRBJ2-1; D gene unclear. This CDR3 comprises 14 residues. Germline loops: CDR1 MNHNY, CDR2 SVGAGI (reference sequence). Trimming pared 2 bases from V and 5 bases from J, leaving 10 bases between.

This clonotype was counted ten times or more. V is TRBV18 and J is TRBJ1-4; D remains unclear. The CDR3 length is 16 residues. Germline CDR1 KGHSH, CDR2 LQKENI. V gave up 5 bases and J gave up 0 bases, with 13 bases separating them. The CDR3 is CASSDKQTPTNEKLFF. In DNA, the CDR3 is TGTGCCAGCTCAGACAAGCAGACCCCAACTAATGAAAAACTGTTTTTT. Supplemented by reference TRBV18 and TRBJ1-4, the full variable domain reads NAGVMQNPRHLVRRRGQEARLRCSPMKGHSHVYWYRQLPEEGLKFMVYLQKENIIDESGMPKERFSAEFPKEGPSILRIQQVVRGDSAAYFCASSDKQTPTNEKLFFGSGTQLSVL.

CDR3: CASSSKTRTSGETDTQYF. In DNA form, the CDR3 reads TGTGCCAGCAGCTCGAAGACTAGGACTAGCGGGGAAACAGATACGCAGTATTTT. The rearrangement uses TRBV7-9 and TRBJ2-3; 12 bases match TRBD2. V trimming: 4 bases; J trimming: 3 bases; junction bases outside the gene matches: 11. This CDR3 is 18 amino acids long. The germline V gene encodes CDR1 SEHNR and CDR2 FQNEAQ (reference sequence).

This clonotype showed up just a few times. The chain couples TRBV25-1 to TRBJ2-5; 9 nucleotides match TRBD2. The CDR3 spans 18 residues. In germline, CDR1 is MGHDK, CDR2 SYGVNS. V was pared by 1 base and J by 0 bases, with 9 bases of the junction left unmatched. CDR3 amino acids: CASSESPASGDNQETQYF. The CDR3 DNA reads TGTGCCAGCAGTGAATCCCCCGCTAGCGGGGACAACCAAGAGACCCAGTACTTC. Filled out from reference TRBV25-1 and TRBJ2-5, the complete variable domain reads EADIYQTPRYLVIGTGKKITLECSQTMGHDKMYWYQQDPGMELHLIHYSYGVNSTEKGDLSSESTVSRIRTEHFPLTLESARPSHTSQYLCASSESPASGDNQETQYFGPGTRLLVL.

V usage is TRBV7-9 and J usage is TRBJ2-6; D might be TRBD1 or TRBD2, each matching 5 bases. Per germline, CDR1 SEHNR and CDR2 FQNEAQ (reference sequence). Deletions cut 3 bases from V and 0 bases from J, with 12 bases between. The CDR3 runs 17 residues. DNA of the CDR3: TGTGCCAGCAGCTTGCTGAGGGGATTCTCTGGGGCCAACGTCCTGACTTTC. Protein sequence: CASSLLRGFSGANVLTF.

This clonotype was seen repeatedly, ten times or more. This sequence joins TRBV6-5 and TRBJ2-7; 7 bases fit TRBD1. CDR3 length equals 15 residues. The germline V gene has CDR1 MNHEY and CDR2 SVGAGI. The V segment lost 6 bases and the J segment 4 bases; nucleotides outside the gene matches: 12. The CDR3: CASSLLSGQVYEQYF. The CDR3 coding sequence is TGTGCCAGCAGCCTACTCTCAGGACAGGTTTACGAGCAGTACTTC.

The genes are TRBV7-2 and TRBJ1-1; D unclear. CDR1 and CDR2 (germline): SGHTA, FQGNSA. V lost 2 bases to trimming and J lost 8 bases, with 12 bases between them. The CDR3 covers 13 residues. This chain's CDR3 is CASSLLVGREAFF. CDR3 DNA: TGTGCCAGCAGCTTACTGGTGGGCAGGGAAGCTTTCTTT.

This clonotype was observed many times. The chain couples TRBV5-1 to TRBJ1-5, with a possible D match to TRBD1 (5 bases). The CDR3 is 13 residues long. Germline V gene lookup returns CDR1 SGHRS and CDR2 YFSETQ. V lost 0 bases and J lost 4, with 5 bases in between. The CDR3 spells CASSLGQNQPQHF. CDR3 nucleotide sequence: TGCGCCAGCAGCTTGGGACAGAATCAGCCCCAGCATTTT.

This clonotype was seen once. This could be a read error, since a much larger clone is one nucleotide away. The J gene is TRBJ2-1, the V gene TRBV2, with 12 bases aligning to TRBD2. Germline V gives CDR1 SNHLY, CDR2 FYNNEI. The CDR3 totals 15 residues. The CDR3 coding sequence is TGTGTCAGCAGTGCTCGGACTAGCGGGGTTAATGAGCAGTTCTTC. Protein: CVSSARTSGVNEQFF.

The V and J genes are TRBV28 and TRBJ2-1; 8 bases are shared with TRBD2. Germline V lookup: CDR1 MDHEN, CDR2 SYDVKM. This CDR3 contains 15 residues. V lost 6 bases to trimming and J lost 9 bases; unmatched junction nucleotides: 13. The CDR3 coding sequence is TGTGCCAGCAGCTTTGCGGGGGGCAGTATCGGTGAGCAGTTCTTC. Amino acid sequence: CASSFAGGSIGEQFF.

This clonotype has at least ten counts. The genes are TRBV11-1 and TRBJ2-5; D unresolved. Trimming stripped 8 bases from V and 3 bases from J, with 13 bases between. Germline loops: CDR1 SGHAT, CDR2 FQDESV (reference sequence). The CDR3 runs 13 residues. CDR3 region: CASSADMEETQYF. The CDR3 coding sequence is TGTGCCAGCTCGGCCGATATGGAAGAGACCCAGTACTTC.